This TCR beta chain comes out of a study of blood T cells in healthy people across ages. The CDR3 consists of 13 residues. The V end lost 7 bases, the J end lost 5 bases, and 14 bases lay between the germline ends. CDR1 and CDR2 from the germline V gene are MNHNS and SASEGT. Researchers isolated at least 7 million PBMCs per sample. This clonotype came up a few times. The use of a sample-barcoded 5' primer and a J-beta primer mix characterized a second PCR of roughly 6 to 11 cycles. A 12-random-nucleotide template-switch adaptor tagged each cDNA molecule. TCRdb re-analysed the 5' RACE reads in MiXCR, keeping a single row per CDR3 protein. The table includes about 1,600,000 distinct CDR3 sequences, approximately 42% detected once.

This TCR was sampled from a woman between 18 and 29 years old in good health. The sample taken for sequencing was blood. The chain recombines TRBV6-1 with TRBJ1-2, with TRBD1 as a possible D gene (5 bases). The CDR3 spells CASIGEAPYGYTF. In DNA form, the CDR3 reads TGTGCCAGCATAGGGGAAGCACCTTATGGCTACACCTTC.